These 24 T cell receptor beta chains were all obtained from the same sample, sequenced in a study of T cell responses to AZD1222 COVID-19 vaccine (dated by TCRdb to about 2021). This specimen's time point label, per the study, means: about 28 days (+/-7) after the second vaccine dose. The sample's treatment or condition label is to be understood as: meningococcal conjugate vaccine given as trial control. The library was obtained by the immunoSEQ multiplex PCR assay. The table comes from immuneACCESS by way of TCRdb, which keeps in-frame sequences with V and J called. Part of the clones is missing from these tables; in studies checked, under half for an unresolved V gene and the rest for unknown reasons. Across this sample there are 150,000 to 200,000 clones, with 85% to 95% seen only once. Of the sample, around 0.98% is held by the ten largest clones. Sequencing used peripheral blood, obtained 28 days after the second dose of the MenACWY control vaccine. These receptors were obtained from an adult who received the MenACWY meningococcal vaccine as a control.

The chain carries TRBV5-1 and TRBJ2-7, with 9 bases aligning to TRBD2. Losses at the gene ends were 0 bases for V and 3 bases for J; bases not matched to a gene: 7. The CDR3 spans 16 residues. Per the germline V gene, CDR1 is SGHRS and CDR2 is YFSETQ. The CDR3 here is CASSLAPSGDLYEQYF. The CDR3 nucleotides read TGCGCCAGCAGCTTGGCGCCTAGCGGGGATCTCTACGAGCAGTACTTC.

The chain employs TRBV27 and TRBJ1-1; 10 nucleotides align to TRBD1. V shed 0 bases, J shed 4 bases, and the junction held 11 bases outside the gene matches. The CDR3 totals 18 residues. Germline V gene lookup returns CDR1 MNHEY and CDR2 SMNVEV (reference sequence). CDR3 in DNA: TGTGCCAGCAGTTTATCGGTAGGGGACAGGGGTGTCGGCACTGAAGCTTTCTTT. It translates to CASSLSVGDRGVGTEAFF.

This rearrangement joins TRBV7-2 to TRBJ1-1; possible D gene TRBD1, 5 bases. The germline V and J ends were trimmed by 1 base and 6 bases, with 9 bases remaining between them. The V gene's germline CDR1 is SGHTA and CDR2 FQGNSA. The CDR3 is made up of 13 amino acids. The CDR3, as DNA: TGTGCCAGCAGCTTAGGGAGGGGCGCTGAAGCTTTCTTT. It is translated as CASSLGRGAEAFF.

The V call is TRBV10-1, the J call TRBJ1-1; D gene unclear. This CDR3 has 13 residues. The germline V gene encodes CDR1 WNHNN and CDR2 SYGVQD (reference sequence). Trimming shortened V by 2 bases and J by 7 bases, and 11 bases separated the two germline ends. The CDR3 sequence is CASSERLNGEAFF. The CDR3 nucleotides read TGCGCCAGCAGTGAGAGGCTGAACGGTGAAGCTTTCTTT.

This clone was observed a single time. The V call is TRBV18, the J call TRBJ2-3; D unclear. The CDR3 sequence is 12 residues long. Germline V lookup: CDR1 KGHSH, CDR2 LQKENI. Trimming left V 2 bases short and J 6 bases short, with 6 bases between. The CDR3 sequence: CASSPFTDTQYF. The CDR3, as DNA: TGTGCCAGCTCACCATTCACCGATACGCAGTATTTT.

The chain joins TRBV9 to TRBJ2-7; D ambiguous. CDR1 is SGDLS, CDR2 YYNGEE, per germline. Trimming took off 0 bases at V and 2 bases at J, with 15 bases between the two ends. The CDR3 length is 16 residues. The DNA of the CDR3 is TGTGCCAGCAGCGTAGCAAATAGTAGCCCAGCCTACGAGCAGTACTTC. Translating gives CASSVANSSPAYEQYF.

The chain has TRBV28 and TRBJ1-5; D possibly corresponds to TRBD1 (6 bases). This CDR3 has 15 residues. V was shortened by 5 bases and J by 2 bases, with 13 bases between the two germline ends. Germline-derived CDR1 and CDR2 are MDHEN and SYDVKM. This CDR3 is CASSEGGDGNQPQHF. DNA of the CDR3: TGTGCCAGCAGTGAGGGGGGCGATGGCAATCAGCCCCAGCATTTT.

The chain employs TRBV5-6 and TRBJ2-7; no clear D gene. Germline V CDR1 and CDR2: SGHDT, YYEEEE. This CDR3 spans 13 amino acids. V was clipped by 1 base and J by 3 bases, with 8 bases between them. CDR3 amino acids: CASSLSSFYEQYF. Here the CDR3 DNA reads TGTGCCAGCAGCTTGTCGAGTTTCTACGAGCAGTACTTC. Combining the CDR3 with reference TRBV5-6 and TRBJ2-7 gives the whole variable domain DAGVTQSPTHLIKTRGQQVTLRCSPKSGHDTVSWYQQALGQGPQFIFQYYEEEERQRGNFPDRFSGHQFPNYSSELNVNALLLGDSALYLCASSLSSFYEQYFGPGTRLTVT.

This chain uses TRBV6-5 with TRBJ1-1; D remains unclear. In germline, CDR1 is MNHEY, CDR2 SVGAGI. Trimming took 6 bases from V and 5 from J, leaving 7 bases between them. The CDR3 runs 11 residues. CDR3 coding DNA: TGTGCCAGCAGCCCCTTGACTGAAGCTTTCTTT. Translated, it gives CASSPLTEAFF.

This chain's CDR3 is CASSIRQGVTDTQYF. DNA for the CDR3: TGTGCCAGTAGTATCCGGCAGGGGGTCACAGATACGCAGTATTTT. J is TRBJ2-3 and V is TRBV19; TRBD1 matches 7 bases. This CDR3 region has 15 residues. The germline V gene encodes CDR1 LNHDA and CDR2 SQIVND (reference sequence). The V segment lost 3 bases and the J segment 2 bases; nucleotides outside the gene matches: 5.

V usage is TRBV7-2 and J usage is TRBJ1-5; maybe TRBD1 (5 bases). CDR1 is SGHTA, CDR2 FQGNSA, per germline. The CDR3 has 16 amino acids. V lost 1 base and J 2 bases, leaving 12 bases between the germline ends. In DNA, the CDR3 is TGTGCCAGCAGCTTAGGTGCAGGGTATGGCAATCAGCCCCAGCATTTT. Translating gives CASSLGAGYGNQPQHF.

This chain uses TRBV11-1 with TRBJ1-1, with TRBD1 identical over 9 bases. Germline CDR1 SGHAT, CDR2 FQDESV (reference sequence). CDR3 size: 15 residues. Trimming took 0 bases from V and 6 from J; bases not matched to a gene: 5. The CDR3 sequence is CASSLAAGTGSEAFF. The DNA for the CDR3 is TGTGCCAGCAGCTTAGCAGCCGGGACAGGGTCTGAAGCTTTCTTT.

J is TRBJ2-2 and V is TRBV7-7; TRBD1 might be the D (5 bases). CDR3 length equals 14 residues. Germline CDR1 reads SSHAT; CDR2 reads FNYEAQ (reference sequence). V was cut by 10 bases and J by 0 bases, with 12 bases left in between. The CDR3 sequence: CATQGRANTGELFF. In DNA, the CDR3 is TGTGCCACCCAGGGCAGGGCGAACACCGGGGAGCTGTTTTTT.

The CDR3 sequence is CATPTGTGNGYTF. DNA of the CDR3: TGTGCCACCCCGACCGGGACAGGGAATGGCTACACCTTC. V is TRBV7-2 and J is TRBJ1-2; 9 bases agree with TRBD1. V dropped 10 bases and J dropped 6; count of bases not matched to a gene: 9. This CDR3 spans 13 amino acids. From germline, CDR1 is SGHTA and CDR2 FQGNSA.

This clone was observed a handful of times. The chain carries TRBV2 and TRBJ2-5; TRBD1 or TRBD2 may be the D gene (6 bases each). Trimming took 0 bases from V and 3 from J, leaving 14 bases between them. The V gene's germline CDR1 is SNHLY and CDR2 FYNNEI. CDR3 length: 16 amino acids. The CDR3 region is CASSEALRRGEETQYF. The DNA for the CDR3 is TGTGCCAGCAGTGAAGCGCTTCGGAGGGGGGAAGAGACCCAGTACTTC.

This sequence joins TRBV4-2 and TRBJ1-3, with D possibly TRBD1 on 6 matching bases. V lost 4 bases, J lost 4 bases, and 17 bases lay in between. This CDR3 has 16 amino acids. CDR1 LGHNA and CDR2 YNFKEQ come from the germline V gene. CDR3: CASSPSWGAAGNTIYF. The CDR3, as DNA: TGTGCCAGCAGCCCCTCATGGGGGGCCGCAGGAAACACCATATATTTT.

This chain connects TRBV27 to TRBJ2-2, with TRBD1 matching over 7 bases. V trimming: 5 bases; J trimming: 6 bases; junction bases outside the gene matches: 6. The V gene's germline CDR1 is MNHEY and CDR2 SMNVEV (reference sequence). The CDR3 spans 14 residues. Here the CDR3 DNA reads TGTGCCAGCAGTAAGACAGGGTTGGCCGGGGAGCTGTTTTTT. Translation: CASSKTGLAGELFF.

This clone appeared a single time. The genes are TRBV28 and TRBJ1-2; 9 nucleotides agree with TRBD1. CDR3 length: 13 amino acids. The germline gives CDR1 MDHEN, CDR2 SYDVKM. The junction had 4 bases not matched to a gene; V was cut back by 10 bases and J by 1 base. CDR3 in DNA: TGTGCCATCAAGACAGGGGGTAACTATGGCTACACCTTC. This encodes CAIKTGGNYGYTF.

The V and J genes are TRBV30 and TRBJ1-1; 7 bases fit TRBD1. The CDR3 is 15 residues long. From germline, CDR1 is GTSNPN and CDR2 SVGIG (reference sequence). V shed 6 bases, J shed 1 base, and the junction held 11 bases outside the gene matches. CDR3 protein: CACKLRDRGNTEAFF. The DNA of the CDR3 is TGTGCCTGTAAACTCCGGGACAGAGGGAACACTGAAGCTTTCTTT. The whole variable domain, remainder taken from reference TRBV30 and TRBJ1-1, is SQTIHQWPATLVQPVGSPLSLECTVEGTSNPNLYWYRQAAGRGLQLLFYSVGIGQISSEVPQNLSASRPQDRQFILSSKKLLLSDSGFYLCACKLRDRGNTEAFFGQGTRLTVV.

This clone was detected only once. The chain carries TRBV7-2 and TRBJ1-2; D is possibly TRBD1 (6 bases). Between the trimmed V and J ends, which lost 5 bases and 2 bases, there was a span of 15 bases. This CDR3 spans 15 amino acids. CDR1 SGHTA and CDR2 FQGNSA come from the germline V gene. This CDR3 reads CASSHHRDTNYGYTF. CDR3 in DNA: TGTGCCAGCAGCCACCATCGGGACACGAACTATGGCTACACCTTC.

The chain joins TRBV30 to TRBJ1-5; 7 bases line up with TRBD1. V shed 3 bases, J shed 2 bases, and the junction held 4 bases outside the gene matches. The germline CDR1 and CDR2 sequences are GTSNPN and SVGIG (reference sequence). The CDR3 is 14 amino acids. This CDR3 reads CAWSHRGGNQPQHF. Written as DNA, the CDR3 is TGTGCCTGGAGCCACAGGGGTGGCAATCAGCCCCAGCATTTT.

This chain joins TRBV19 and TRBJ2-7; D is unclear. CDR1 and CDR2 (germline): LNHDA, SQIVND (reference sequence). The CDR3 length is 14 residues. V was shortened by 3 bases and J by 0 bases, with 9 bases between the two germline ends. CDR3 residues: CASSMGAHSYEQYF. The CDR3 DNA sequence: TGTGCCAGTAGTATGGGCGCCCACTCCTACGAGCAGTACTTC.

J is TRBJ1-1 and V is TRBV29-1; D remains ambiguous. V lost 4 bases, J lost 1 base, and 31 bases lay in between. Germline V gives CDR1 SQVTM, CDR2 ANQGSEA. The CDR3 is 20 residues long. Here the CDR3 reads CSVVFFISRKPTVGNTEAFF. The CDR3 DNA reads TGCAGCGTTGTTTTTTTTATTTCCCGCAAGCCTACGGTAGGGAACACTGAAGCTTTCTTT. Variable domain in full (rest from reference TRBV29-1 and TRBJ1-1): SAVISQKPSRDICQRGTSLTIQCQVDSQVTMMFWYRQQPGQSLTLIATANQGSEATYESGFVIDKFPISRPNLTFSTLTVSNMSPEDSSIYLCSVVFFISRKPTVGNTEAFFGQGTRLTVV.

The V and J genes are TRBV7-2 and TRBJ2-2; 8 bases align to TRBD2. This CDR3 comprises 15 residues. The germline CDR1 and CDR2 sequences are SGHTA and FQGNSA. After removal of 0 bases from V and 6 bases from J, the junction contained 3 bases not matched to a gene. This CDR3 is CASSLAPGGAGELFF. As DNA, the CDR3 is TGTGCCAGCAGCTTAGCGCCGGGGGGGGCCGGGGAGCTGTTTTTT.